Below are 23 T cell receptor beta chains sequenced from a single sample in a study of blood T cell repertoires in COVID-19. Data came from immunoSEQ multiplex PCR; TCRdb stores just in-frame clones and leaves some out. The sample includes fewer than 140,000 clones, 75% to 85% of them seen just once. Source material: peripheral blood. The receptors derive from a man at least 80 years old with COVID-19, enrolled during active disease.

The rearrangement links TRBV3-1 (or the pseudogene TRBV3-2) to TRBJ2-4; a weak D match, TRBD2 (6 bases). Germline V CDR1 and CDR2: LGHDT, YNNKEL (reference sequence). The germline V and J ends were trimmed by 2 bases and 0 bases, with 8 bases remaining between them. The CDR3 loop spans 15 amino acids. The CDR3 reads CASSQTGRAKNIQYF. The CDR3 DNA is TGTGCCAGCAGCCAAACCGGGAGAGCCAAAAACATTCAGTACTTC.

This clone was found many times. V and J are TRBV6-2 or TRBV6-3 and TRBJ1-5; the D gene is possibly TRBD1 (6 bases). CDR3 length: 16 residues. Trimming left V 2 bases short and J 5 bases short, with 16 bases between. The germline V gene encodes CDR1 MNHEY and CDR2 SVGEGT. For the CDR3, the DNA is TGTGCCAGCAGTTACACGACAGGTGCGGGAGATCAGCCCCAGCATTTT. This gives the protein CASSYTTGAGDQPQHF.

For the CDR3, the DNA is TGCGCCAGCAGCTTGTCTTGGGGCAGCATGAACTATGGCTACACCTTC. It yields the protein CASSLSWGSMNYGYTF. The chain carries TRBV5-1 and TRBJ1-2, with a weak D call TRBD1 (5 bases). In germline, CDR1 is SGHRS, CDR2 YFSETQ. The V end was cut by 1 base, the J end by 2 bases, with 15 bases between. There are 16 residues in the CDR3.

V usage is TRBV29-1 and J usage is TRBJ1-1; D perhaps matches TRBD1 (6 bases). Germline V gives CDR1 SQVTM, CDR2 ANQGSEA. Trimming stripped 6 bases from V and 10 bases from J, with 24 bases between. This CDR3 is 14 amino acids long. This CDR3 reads CSVLFGTFKGGAFF. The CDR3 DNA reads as TGCAGCGTCCTCTTCGGGACATTTAAAGGCGGAGCTTTCTTT.

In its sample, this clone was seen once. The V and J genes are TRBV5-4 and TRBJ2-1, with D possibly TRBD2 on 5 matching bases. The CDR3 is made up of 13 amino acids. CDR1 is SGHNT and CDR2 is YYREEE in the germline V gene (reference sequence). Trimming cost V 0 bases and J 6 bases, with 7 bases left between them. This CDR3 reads CASSLGLPNEQFF. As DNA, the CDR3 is TGTGCCAGCAGCTTGGGACTACCCAATGAGCAGTTCTTC.

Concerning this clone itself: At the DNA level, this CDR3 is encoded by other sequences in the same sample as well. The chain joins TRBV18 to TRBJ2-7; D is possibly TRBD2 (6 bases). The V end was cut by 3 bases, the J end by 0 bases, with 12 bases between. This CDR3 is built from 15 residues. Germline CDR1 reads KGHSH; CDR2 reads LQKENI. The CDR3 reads CASSPGTLSSYEQYF. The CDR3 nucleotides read TGTGCCAGCTCACCGGGGACTCTTAGCTCCTACGAGCAGTACTTC. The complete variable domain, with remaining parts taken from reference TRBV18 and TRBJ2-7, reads NAGVMQNPRHLVRRRGQEARLRCSPMKGHSHVYWYRQLPEEGLKFMVYLQKENIIDESGMPKERFSAEFPKEGPSILRIQQVVRGDSAAYFCASSPGTLSSYEQYFGPGTRLTVT.

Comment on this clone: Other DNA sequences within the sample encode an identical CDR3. The CDR3 coding sequence is TGTGCCAGCAGTCGACAGTACCAAGAGACCCAGTACTTC. Its protein is CASSRQYQETQYF. The J gene is TRBJ2-5, the V gene TRBV27; D may be TRBD1 (5 bases). The CDR3 covers 13 residues. V lost 5 bases and J 0 bases, leaving 7 bases between the germline ends. Per the germline V gene, CDR1 is MNHEY and CDR2 is SMNVEV (reference sequence).

The CDR3 loop reads CASERRSSYEQYF. For the CDR3, the DNA is TGTGCCAGCGAACGGAGGAGCTCCTACGAGCAGTACTTC. V and J are TRBV11-2 and TRBJ2-7; perhaps TRBD2 as D (5 bases). Trimming took 8 bases from V and 0 from J, leaving 11 bases between them. The CDR3 spans 13 residues. The germline V gene encodes CDR1 SGHAT and CDR2 FQNNGV.

CDR3 residues: CASIQGLYLGNTIYF. The DNA of the CDR3 is TGTGCCAGCATTCAGGGCCTTTACCTCGGAAACACCATATATTTT. The rearrangement uses TRBV6-5 and TRBJ1-3, with D maybe TRBD1 (5 bases). This CDR3 is built from 15 residues. V dropped 7 bases and J dropped 4 bases, with 17 bases sitting between them. Germline values: CDR1 MNHEY, CDR2 SVGAGI.

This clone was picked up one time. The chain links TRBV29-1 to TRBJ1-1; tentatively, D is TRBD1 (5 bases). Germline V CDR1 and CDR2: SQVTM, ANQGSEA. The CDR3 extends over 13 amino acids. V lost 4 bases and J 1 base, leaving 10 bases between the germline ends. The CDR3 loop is CSVVKGKNTEAFF. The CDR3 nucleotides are TGCAGCGTTGTGAAGGGGAAGAACACTGAAGCTTTCTTT.

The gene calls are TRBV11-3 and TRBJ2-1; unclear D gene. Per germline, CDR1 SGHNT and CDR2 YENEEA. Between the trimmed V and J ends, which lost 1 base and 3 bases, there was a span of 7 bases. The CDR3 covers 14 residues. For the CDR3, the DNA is TGTGCCAGCAGCTTAGGCGGATACTACAATGAGCAGTTCTTC. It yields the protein CASSLGGYYNEQFF.

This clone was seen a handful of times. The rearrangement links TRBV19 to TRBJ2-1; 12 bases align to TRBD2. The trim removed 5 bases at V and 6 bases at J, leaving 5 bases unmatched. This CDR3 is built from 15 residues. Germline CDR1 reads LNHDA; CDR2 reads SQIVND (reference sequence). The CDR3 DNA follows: TGTGCCAGTAGTTCGACTAGCGGGAGTTTCAATGAGCAGTTCTTC. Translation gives CASSSTSGSFNEQFF.

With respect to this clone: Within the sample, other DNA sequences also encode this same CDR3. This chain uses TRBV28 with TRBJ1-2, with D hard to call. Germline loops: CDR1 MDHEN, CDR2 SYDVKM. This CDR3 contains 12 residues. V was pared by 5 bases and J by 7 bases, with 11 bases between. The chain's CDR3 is CASSPLEGGYTF. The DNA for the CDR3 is TGTGCCAGCAGTCCCCTGGAGGGTGGCTACACCTTC.

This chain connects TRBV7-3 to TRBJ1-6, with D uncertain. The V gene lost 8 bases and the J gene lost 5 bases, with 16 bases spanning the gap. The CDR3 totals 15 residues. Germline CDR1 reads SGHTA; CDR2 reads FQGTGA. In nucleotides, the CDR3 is TGTGCCAGCCGGGAGGTTGCCTCAAATAATTCACCCCTCCACTTT. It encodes CASREVASNNSPLHF.

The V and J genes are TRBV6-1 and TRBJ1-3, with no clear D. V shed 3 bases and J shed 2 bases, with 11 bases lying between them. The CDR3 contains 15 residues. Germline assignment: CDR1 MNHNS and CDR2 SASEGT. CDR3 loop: CASSDPPRPGNTIYF. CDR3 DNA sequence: TGTGCCAGCAGTGACCCCCCCCGTCCTGGAAACACCATATATTTT.

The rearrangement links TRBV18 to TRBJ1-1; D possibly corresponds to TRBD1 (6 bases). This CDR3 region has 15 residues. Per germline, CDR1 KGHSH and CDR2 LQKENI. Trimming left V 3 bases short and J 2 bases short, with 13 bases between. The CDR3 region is CASSPSGQLNTEAFF. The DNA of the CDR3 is TGTGCCAGCTCACCCTCGGGACAACTCAACACTGAAGCTTTCTTT.

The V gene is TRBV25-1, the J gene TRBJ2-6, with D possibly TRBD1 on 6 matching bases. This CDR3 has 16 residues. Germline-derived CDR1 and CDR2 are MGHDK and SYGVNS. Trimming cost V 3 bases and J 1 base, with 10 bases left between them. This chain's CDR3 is CASSDFTGSGANVLTF. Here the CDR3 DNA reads TGTGCCAGCAGTGATTTCACAGGGTCTGGGGCCAACGTCCTGACTTTC.

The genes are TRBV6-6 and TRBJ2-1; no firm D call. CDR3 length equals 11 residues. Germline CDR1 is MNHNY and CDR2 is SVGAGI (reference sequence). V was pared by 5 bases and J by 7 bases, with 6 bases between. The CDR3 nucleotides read TGTGCCAGCAGTATATCGAATGAGCAGTTCTTC. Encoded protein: CASSISNEQFF.

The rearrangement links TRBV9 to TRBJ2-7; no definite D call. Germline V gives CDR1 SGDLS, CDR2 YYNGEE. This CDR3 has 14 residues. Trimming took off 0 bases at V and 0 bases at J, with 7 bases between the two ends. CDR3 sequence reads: CASSVGANSYEQYF. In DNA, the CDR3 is TGTGCCAGCAGCGTAGGGGCTAACTCCTACGAGCAGTACTTC. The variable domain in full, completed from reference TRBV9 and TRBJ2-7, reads DSGVTQTPKHLITATGQRVTLRCSPRSGDLSVYWYQQSLDQGLQFLIQYYNGEERAKGNILERFSAQQFPDLHSELNLSSLELGDSALYFCASSVGANSYEQYFGPGTRLTVT.

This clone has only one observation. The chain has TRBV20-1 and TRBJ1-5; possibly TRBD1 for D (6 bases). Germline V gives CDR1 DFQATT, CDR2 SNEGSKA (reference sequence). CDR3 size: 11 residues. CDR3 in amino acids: CSGGGAQPQHF. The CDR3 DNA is TGCTCGGGGGGGGGCGCCCAGCCCCAGCATTTT.

The CDR3 coding sequence is TGTGCCAGCAGCTTGCTTCCCGGGTCTGAAGCTTTCTTT. It is translated as CASSLLPGSEAFF. The chain employs TRBV11-3 and TRBJ1-1; D is undetermined. V lost 3 bases and J lost 6, with 11 bases in between. Germline lookup yields CDR1 SGHNT and CDR2 YENEEA. The CDR3 totals 13 residues.

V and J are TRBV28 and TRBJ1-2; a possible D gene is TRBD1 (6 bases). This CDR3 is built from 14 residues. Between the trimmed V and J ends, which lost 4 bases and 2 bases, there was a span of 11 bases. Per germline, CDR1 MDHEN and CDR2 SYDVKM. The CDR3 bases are TGTGCCAGCAGTTCAGGGACACTCAACTATGGCTACACCTTC. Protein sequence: CASSSGTLNYGYTF.

Here the CDR3 reads CASSYQDRKAEAFF. CDR3 nucleotide sequence: TGTGCCAGCAGTTACCAGGATCGAAAGGCTGAAGCTTTCTTT. The chain carries TRBV6-6 and TRBJ1-1; D is unresolved. Trimming took 2 bases from V and 6 from J, leaving 13 bases between them. Looked up from germline, CDR1 is MNHNY and CDR2 is SVGAGI (reference sequence). The CDR3 totals 14 residues.